The entry below describes one TCR beta chain. No antigen is known for it. The genes and germline here are from mouse. The read is 4 residues too short to cover the CDR3 end, so that end is filled in from the germline J gene. This record comes from a study of CD8+ T cells in alopecia areata. Study conclusions and caveats: Scalp data also include sequences from resident alphabeta T cells of normal skin. Higher clonality than in normal scalp was seen in lesional scalp, especially alopecia totalis/universalis.

V shed 3 bases, J shed 3 bases, and the junction held 1 base outside the gene matches. Germline V gene lookup returns CDR1 SGHDT and CDR2 FRDEAV. The CDR3 extends over 13 amino acids. RNA, once extracted, was reverse transcribed into cDNA for use as the sequencing template. The assay was immunoSEQ multiplex PCR, and TCRdb's table has in-frame clones only and misses some. Altogether 290,000 or so clones were found in the sample, and no singletons occur. The study sorted pooled cutaneous lymph node cells by CD4, CD8alpha, NKG2D, NKG2ACE and other markers. Sequenced: CD4+ T cells sorted from a lymph node. The chain links TRBV14 to TRBJ2-4, with TRBD2 identical over 7 bases. The clonotype originates from a C3H/HeJ mouse with alopecia areata. The mouse strain carries the MHC haplotype H2-k. The CDR3 loop reads CASSYWGQNTLYF. The part of the CDR3 DNA that was read is TGTGCCAGCAGTTACTGGGGACAAAAC.